This TCR beta chain appears in the sequencing data of a study of T cells in localized non-small cell lung cancer (dated by TCRdb to about 2020). Looking at the study overall: T cell repertoires of approximately 250 early-stage NSCLC patients were analyzed, with tumors being compared against uninvolved tumor-adjacent lungs. The cohort consisted of around 250 treatment-naive NSCLC patients whose localized lung tumors had been resected. A mean age of around 66 years was recorded for the NSCLC patients, of whom around 140 were male and 100 to 110 were female.

Based on the germline V gene, the CDR1 and CDR2 sequences are SGHAT and FQNNGV. The germline ends are 9 bases apart after V is trimmed by 0 bases and J by 2 bases. Spanning cysteine to phenylalanine, the CDR3 consists of 15 amino acids. Here the CDR3 DNA is all that survives: 45 bases in frame from base 1. The investigation overall reported the following: Because the study design was exploratory, TCR variables were selected using unadjusted p-values without false-discovery rate correction. Of the top 100 tumor clones, a median of roughly 57 were detected in paired uninvolved adjacent lung; approximately 30 were also among that lung's top 100. Higher T cell density in blood was associated with longer overall survival, whereas higher clonality in adjacent lung was associated with shorter survival. The highest T cell clonality was observed in uninvolved tumor-adjacent lung, where clonality exceeded that of tumor, suggesting that antigenic responses were more focused in uninvolved tumor-adjacent lung. Because multi-region tumor sequencing was not done, intratumor heterogeneity could not be ruled out.

At diagnosis, peripheral blood, uninvolved tumor-adjacent lung and tumor were collected and were preserved as a mix of fresh-frozen and FFPE material. For TCR repertoire profiling, blood samples were analyzed as peripheral blood mononuclear cells. In this sample, this clone turned up a few times. This clone's antigen is unknown. Base-call qualities are not available, and no considerably larger clone is one nucleotide away. The immunoSEQ Assay was used to sequence TCR beta CDR3 regions from DNA. Processing in the source paper ran as follows. T cell density was computed as TCR beta template counts normalized to usable DNA estimated by amplifying housekeeping genes. The preseqR package was used to estimate richness by extrapolating to 400,000 templates for PBMC samples and to 120,000 templates for tissue samples. Clonality was defined by subtracting Pielou's evenness from one. Tissue-enriched TCRs were identified through differential abundance testing performed on productive amino-acid clonotypes, with a minimum total count of 5 and an alpha of 0.1. Repertoire overlap between compartments was quantified with the Jaccard Index and Morisita Overlap Index. TCR beta CDR3s were clustered by GLIPH together with public tetramer-defined viral CDR3s, and at least three viral sequences plus V-gene enrichment were required for viral motifs. In TCRdb, the immuneACCESS table is reduced to in-frame sequences with V and J assigned. These tables do not hold every clone; where another copy was compared, an unresolved V gene accounts for under half, and the others remain unexplained. V and J calls and clone size are as listed in that table; D and trimming were resolved from the DNA. Within this sample are approximately 49,000 clones, with 77% of them counted one time only. Clones ranked in the top ten supply roughly a sixth of the sample.

Recombination connected TRBV11-2 to TRBJ2-3; the best D guess is TRBD1, with 5 bases matching. The starting material was peripheral blood, obtained before any cancer treatment. This clonotype was obtained from a man aged 40 to 70 with stage I squamous cell lung carcinoma. The CDR3 region reads CASSLEGAPTDTQYF. The nucleotide sequence reads as follows: TGTGCCAGCAGCTTAGAAGGGGCCCCCACAGATACGCAGTATTTT.